This T cell receptor beta chain was found in a study of cytomegalovirus exposure and HLA in healthy donors (dated by TCRdb to between 2016 and 2019). At the level of the whole study: According to an earlier analysis of a few hundred of the donors, some 180 million T cells yielded some 120 million unique TCR beta sequences and about 300 Gb of sequence data. An early release that covered around 590 HLA-typed donors contained 250 to 350 gigabases of sequencing data and tens of millions of unique TCR sequences. Among the roughly 400 genotyped donors, 75% to 90% belonged to the genetic ancestry cluster associated with self-reported Caucasian donors. The study aimed to test whether cataloging public T cell receptors could reveal signatures of past pathogen exposure. The study profiled the T cell repertoires of more than 500 subjects by immunosequencing and related them to cytomegalovirus serostatus. Along with the approximately 650-subject first cohort, a separate validation cohort of around 110 different subjects was used. To predict cytomegalovirus infection status, the study combined high-throughput TCR immunosequencing, statistical association of individual TCRs with disease status, and machine learning. A later analysis re-analyzed previously published TCR beta repertoires from 500 to 700 donors and added high-resolution HLA genotyping to study TCR occurrence patterns. The later analysis used no new phenotypic data to find candidate immune exposures, relying instead on TCR beta sequences and their occurrence across donors. To decide whether each TCR beta V gene segment behaved as functional or pseudogenic, an earlier analysis of some 600 of the donors relied on high-throughput TCR beta sequencing. Donor age, sex, ethnicity and CMV serostatus were compiled alongside the repertoire data. A later genetic analysis used genome-wide SNP genotypes for about 60% of the 666 donors, treating that subset as a discovery cohort. All discovery cohort repertoires had been generated on a single sequencing platform. Class I and class II HLA loci were covered by the typing at four-digit resolution. Typing coverage varied by locus: roughly 620-630 donors for A, B, C, DRB1 and DQB1; approximately 500 for DQA1; 600 to 610 for DPA1; 400 to 480 for DPB1. Several DR-DQ haplotypes were handled as single units for association and clustering because linkage in the cohort was strong. On average, 235,054 unique TCR beta nucleotide sequences were sequenced per donor among some 420 genotyped donors of the cohort, with roughly 18% of those sequences being non-productive.

Libraries came from the immunoSEQ multiplex PCR assay. For the multiplex PCR, a mixture combining 60 forward primers for TCR Vbeta segments and 13 reverse primers for TCR Jbeta segments was used. Amplification of the CDR3 region of rearranged TCR beta genes was performed with a multiplex PCR assay on genomic DNA. On the Illumina HiSeq System, the amplified TCR beta libraries were sequenced as 87-base-pair reads. The authors' pipeline ran thus. Across the 700 or so repertoires, a later analysis counted 80 million or so unique TCR beta chains, about 10 million of which were shared by at least two donors. To remove PCR and sequencing errors, raw reads were error-corrected and collapsed into unique sequences using a nearest-neighbor algorithm that merged closely related sequences. Alignment of CDR3 sequences to IMGT reference sequences was used to assign V, D and J gene segments. For a sequence to be retained, at least a six-nucleotide match to both a V gene segment and a J gene segment was required. A rearrangement was called productive if the CDR3 had no stop codons and remained in frame with V and J, and every other rearrangement was called non-productive. Following IMGT convention, CDR3 was defined as the stretch from the second conserved V-encoded cysteine to the conserved J-encoded phenylalanine. The earlier analysis of about 620 of the donors excluded sequences that lacked an unambiguous match to a single V gene segment. In an earlier analysis of several hundred of the donors, V segments were called functional above 56.7% productive rearrangements and were called segregating when the between-donor standard deviation exceeded 5%. To diagnose cytomegalovirus status from the catalog of TCR beta chain sequences, a statistical classification framework was built. In a later analysis, V and J genes were assigned by comparing TCR nucleotide sequences against IMGT/GENE-DB human TR gene sequences. In a later analysis, CDR3 sequences and most-parsimonious VDJ recombination scenarios were assigned using the TCRdist pipeline. In a later analysis, each TCR beta chain was defined by its CDR3 amino acid sequence together with its V-gene family, and reads without a unique V-gene family were excluded. To address suspected cross-contamination and a sequencing artifact, a later analysis removed 592 highly shared, low-generation-probability nucleotide sequences. In a later analysis, a clonal expansion index was calculated for each public chain from normalized within-repertoire ranks of inferred template counts. In a later analysis, generation probabilities were computed using a VDJ recombination model fitted to out-of-frame rearrangements, and the results were checked against IGoR. In a later analysis, hypergeometric tests were used to score TCR-TCR, TCR-HLA and TCR-CMV co-occurrence, with a repertoire-size bias correction applied to TCR pairs. False discovery rates were estimated in a later analysis by permuting HLA or CMV assignments 20 times. In a later analysis, co-occurring TCRs were grouped using DBSCAN, and TCRdist sequence similarity was added for clustering within HLA-allele-positive subsets. Repertoires with fewer than 30,000 or more than 120,000 public chains were left out of co-occurrence clustering, as were about five repertoires with anomalous nucleotide sharing. Imported from immuneACCESS, the table was reduced by TCRdb to in-frame sequences with V and J called. These copies leave out some clones; in studies compared against another copy, an unresolved V gene accounts for under half, and the cause of the remainder is not known. V and J calls and clone size are copied from that table; D and trimming were computed from the DNA. The sample records 100,000 to 120,000 clones, 9.5% to 15% of which are singletons. More than 15% of the sample comes from the top ten.

As encoded in the germline V gene, CDR1 is KGHSH while CDR2 is LQKENI. Measured from the cysteine to the phenylalanine, the CDR3 is 15 residues long. Just CDR3 DNA is preserved here, 45 bases in frame from base 1. The V end loses 3 bases and the J end loses 3 bases, and a stretch of 14 bases separates them. This clone was observed a handful of times. Its antigen is still unknown. Per-base quality was not reported, and no clone a single base away is much larger than it. The full study reports these points: CMV serostatus was the only immune exposure information available for the cohort. Correlated functional status among segregating V segments might be attributable to linkage disequilibrium, but an unknown experimental factor could not be ruled out. In both the original and validation cohorts, the classifier was reported to diagnose cytomegalovirus status with high specificity and sensitivity. In an earlier analysis of some 550 of the donors, most TCR beta V segments were observed in productive rearrangements about 90% or about 30% of the time, broadly matching IMGT annotations. According to a later analysis, TCR association rates differed among HLA loci, with DRB1 alleles showing the most associated TCRs and HLA-C alleles showing the fewest. A cluster of highly shared sequence variants was judged likely to represent a technical artifact of the sequencing pipeline. Several of the top co-occurrence clusters appeared to be linked to parvovirus B19, influenza, CMV and Epstein-Barr virus, according to a later analysis. Most TCR sequences were seen in very few donors, while some public TCRs were found in many individuals. A further reported finding was that TCR beta sequences accurately predicted the HLA-A and HLA-B alleles for most subjects in the first cohort. Over 15 rarely observed V segments, including chromosome 9 orphons, were excluded from the earlier analysis of approximately 500 of the donors because counts were too low. A later analysis associated 15,000 or so TCR beta sequences with specific HLA alleles at a false discovery rate of 0.05. Because some donors lacked HLA typing at each locus, the association tests relied only on the typed subset. A later analysis found that most CMV-associated TCR beta chains appeared HLA-restricted, with HLA associations seemingly driven largely by CMV exposure. Only TCR beta chains were sequenced in this cohort, and the absence of alpha or paired-chain data limited detectable features. The study listed 150 to 200 TCR beta chains as associated with cytomegalovirus. Three of the identified cytomegalovirus-associated TCR beta chains were confirmed in vitro to be specific for cytomegalovirus antigens. In a later analysis, HLA-associated TCR beta chains were found to be more clonally expanded and to have lower generation probabilities than equally common non-associated chains. A later genetic analysis reported fewer N-insertions in productive TCRs among donors in an Asian-associated ancestry cluster than the approximately 700-donor mean. The 87-base-pair reads could not distinguish some IMGT-functional V segments, including TRBV6-2 and TRBV6-3, so those segments were excluded. When HLA alleles, especially DR and DQ, strongly co-occurred, TCR associations were difficult to assign to individual alleles. An association between a missense DCLRE1C variant and V-gene and J-gene trimming of TCR beta chains was found in a later genetic analysis and replicated in an independent cohort. The authors suggested that the approach could potentially be generalized to other disease states and immunological phenotypes. The presence/absence analyses assumed that sequencing depth was roughly uniform across donors, and that assumption may not be true.

In total, more than 500 healthy bone marrow donors made up the cohort. At the time of sampling, all cohort members were nominally healthy, though unrecorded immune exposures were likely present. The donor was CMV seropositive and belonged to the group of 250 to 300 seropositive cohort members. A peripheral blood sample was provided by each donor, and peripheral blood mononuclear cells were used for TCR beta sequencing. The Qiagen DNeasy Blood Extraction Kit was used to extract genomic DNA from the blood cell samples. The sequenced sample was PBMCs. This chain joins TRBV18 to TRBJ1-1; the D gene is possibly TRBD1, with 5 bases matching. This TCR was recovered from a man between 35 and 55 years old in good health and CMV-seropositive. The nucleotide sequence reads as follows: TGTGCCAGCTCACCGGGGGTGGGGGGAGACACTGAAGCTTTCTTT. Translated, it reads CASSPGVGGDTEAFF.